These T cell receptor beta chains were read from a single sample in a study of blood T cell repertoires in COVID-19. The assay was immunoSEQ multiplex PCR, and TCRdb's table has in-frame clones only and misses some. The sample comprises 150,000 to 200,000 clones, 90% of which are singletons, and 0.53% rests with the top ten. Sequencing was performed on peripheral blood. Source of these receptors: a middle-aged man with acute or convalescent COVID-19. Both conserved end residues are part of each CDR3. A D gene is named only where the DNA matches it firmly. Clone size is shown for a subset of rows, as once, few, many or a class of expanded clone.

cdr3_nt	cdr3_aa	clone_size	v_call	j_call	d_call
TGTGCCAGCATGGACTGGGCGGGTGACGAGCAGTACTTC	CASMDWAGDEQYF	.	TRBV2	TRBJ2-7	.
TGCGCCAGCAGCCAACCTCCCGGGACACCTACCTACGAGCAGTACTTC	CASSQPPGTPTYEQYF	.	TRBV4-1	TRBJ2-7	.
TGTGCCAGCAGACAGGGGGCTTACAATGAGCAGTTCTTC	CASRQGAYNEQFF	.	TRBV28	TRBJ2-1	TRBD1
TGTGCCAGCAGCTTACCGGGGGGAGGGCAAGAGACCCAGTACTTC	CASSLPGGGQETQYF	.	TRBV28	TRBJ2-5	TRBD2
TGTGCCAGCAGCCAAGATCGGACGGGAACCCGTAATGAAAAACTGTTTTTT	CASSQDRTGTRNEKLFF	.	TRBV4-2	TRBJ1-4	.
TGTGCCAGCGACCTGGGGGGGAGCAACACCGGGGAGCTGTTTTTT	CASDLGGSNTGELFF	.	TRBV7-9	TRBJ2-2	TRBD2
TGTGCCAGCAGTTTATTCGGGGGTCCAAACTATGGCTACACCTTC	CASSLFGGPNYGYTF	.	TRBV28	TRBJ1-2	.
TGTGCCAGCAGCAGTGCGGGGGGCCACTATGGCTACACCTTC	CASSSAGGHYGYTF	.	TRBV5-5	TRBJ1-2	.
TGCGCCAGCAGCCACCCGTTAGGTACACAGATATCGCAGTATTTT	CASSHPLGTQISQYF	.	TRBV4-1	TRBJ2-3	.
TGTGCCAGCAGCCAAGAGGGAGGACTAGCGGGAGACCCCCGCGGTAACGAGCAGTACTTC	CASSQEGGLAGDPRGNEQYF	.	TRBV3-1/TRBV3-2	TRBJ2-7	TRBD2
TGTGCCAGCAGTGAGGGTGGGACAGGGGCGGCCAATCAGCCCCAGCATTTT	CASSEGGTGAANQPQHF	once	TRBV2	TRBJ1-5	TRBD1
TGTGCCAGCAGCTTTTGGACTTTGAGCTCGGGGAATGAGCAGTTCTTC	CASSFWTLSSGNEQFF	.	TRBV7-8	TRBJ2-1	.
TGTGCCAGCAGTTTGGGGACAGAACCCGAAAAACTGTTTTTT	CASSLGTEPEKLFF	.	TRBV27	TRBJ1-4	TRBD1
TGTGCCAGCAGTGAAGCCTCCGGGACACGTTATGGCTACACCTTC	CASSEASGTRYGYTF	once	TRBV6-1	TRBJ1-2	.
TGTGCCAGCAGTGGGGGAACTCGGACAGACCAAGAGACCCAGTACTTC	CASSGGTRTDQETQYF	.	TRBV6-2/TRBV6-3	TRBJ2-5	.
TGTGCCAGCAGCTTAACGGCGAACACTGAAGCTTTCTTT	CASSLTANTEAFF	.	TRBV7-3	TRBJ1-1	.
TGTGCCAGTAGTATAGGACAGGGGGTGAACAATGAGCAGTTCTTC	CASSIGQGVNNEQFF	.	TRBV19	TRBJ2-1	TRBD1
TGTGCCAGCAACCAACCGGGCGGACGGACAGGGGCCGAGCAGTACTTC	CASNQPGGRTGAEQYF	few	TRBV16	TRBJ2-7	TRBD1
TGTGCCAGCAGTTTATCCCGCGACAATGAGCAGTTCTTC	CASSLSRDNEQFF	.	TRBV27	TRBJ2-1	.
TGTGCCAGCAGCTTAGGACAAAATGAAAAACTGTTTTTT	CASSLGQNEKLFF	.	TRBV7-9	TRBJ1-4	.
TGTGCCGCCAAGACAGGGCCCTACGAGCAGTACTTC	CAAKTGPYEQYF	.	TRBV19	TRBJ2-7	TRBD1
TGTGCCAGCAGTTACCTGGTGGCTCGGGTCTACGAGCAGTACTTC	CASSYLVARVYEQYF	.	TRBV6-2/TRBV6-3	TRBJ2-7	.
TGCGCCAGCAGCCCCAGACAGGGGGCGTATGAAAAACTGTTTTTT	CASSPRQGAYEKLFF	.	TRBV5-1	TRBJ1-4	TRBD1
TGTGCCAGCTCACCAGGACAGGGGGCGCCTAATGAAAAACTGTTTTTT	CASSPGQGAPNEKLFF	.	TRBV18	TRBJ1-4	TRBD1
TGTGCCAGCAGCTTTCTGAATAGCGAGTACAATGAGCAGTTCTTC	CASSFLNSEYNEQFF	once	TRBV7-3	TRBJ2-1	.
TGTGCCAGTAGTATAGACCCGGGACAGGGGTATAATCAGCCCCAGCATTTT	CASSIDPGQGYNQPQHF	.	TRBV19	TRBJ1-5	TRBD1
TGTGCCAGCAGTAGCCGGTTGGGCAATCAGCCCCAGCATTTT	CASSSRLGNQPQHF	few	TRBV6-5	TRBJ1-5	.
TGTGCCAGTAGGAGGGGGCGGTACAATGAGCAGTTCTTC	CASRRGRYNEQFF	.	TRBV19	TRBJ2-1	TRBD1
TGTGCCAGCAGCTCCGAGACAGTCCGATCACCCCTCCACTTT	CASSSETVRSPLHF	.	TRBV7-9	TRBJ1-6	.
TGTGCCAGCACCCAGGGGGACAGGGACTATTCACCCCTCCACTTT	CASTQGDRDYSPLHF	once	TRBV7-9	TRBJ1-6	TRBD1
TGCGCCAGCAGCCATGGACAGGCTAAGGTCACTGAAGCTTTCTTT	CASSHGQAKVTEAFF	.	TRBV5-1	TRBJ1-1	TRBD1
TGCGCCAGCAGTGAGTCGCGGGAGGAGGTGCAGTATTTT	CASSESREEVQYF	few	TRBV10-2	TRBJ2-3	TRBD2